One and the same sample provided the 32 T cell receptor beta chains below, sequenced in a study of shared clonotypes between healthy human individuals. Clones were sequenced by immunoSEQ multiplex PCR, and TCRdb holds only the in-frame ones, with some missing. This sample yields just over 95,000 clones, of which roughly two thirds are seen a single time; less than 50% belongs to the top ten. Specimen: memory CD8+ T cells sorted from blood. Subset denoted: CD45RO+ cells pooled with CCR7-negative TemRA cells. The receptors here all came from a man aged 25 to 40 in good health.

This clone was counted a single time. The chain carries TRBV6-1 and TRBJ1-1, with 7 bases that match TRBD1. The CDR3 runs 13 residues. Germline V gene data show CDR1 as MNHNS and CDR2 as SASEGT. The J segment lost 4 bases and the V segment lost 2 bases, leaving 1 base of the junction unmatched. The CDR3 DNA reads TGTGCCAGCAGTGAAAGGGGGCCCACTGAAGCTTTCTTT. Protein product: CASSERGPTEAFF.

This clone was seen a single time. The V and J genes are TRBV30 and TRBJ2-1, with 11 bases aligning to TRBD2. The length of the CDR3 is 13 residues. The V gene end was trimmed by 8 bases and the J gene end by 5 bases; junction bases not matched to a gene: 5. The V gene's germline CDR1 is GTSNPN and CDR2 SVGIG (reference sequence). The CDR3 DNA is TGTGCCGGGGGGACTAGCGGACACAATGAGCAGTTCTTC. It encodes CAGGTSGHNEQFF.

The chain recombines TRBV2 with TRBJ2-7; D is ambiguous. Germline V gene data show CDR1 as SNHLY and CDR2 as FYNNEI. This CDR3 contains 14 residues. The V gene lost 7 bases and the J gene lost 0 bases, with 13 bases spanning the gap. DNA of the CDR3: TGTGCCAGCACCATTGGGTCAATCTCCTACGAGCAGTACTTC. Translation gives CASTIGSISYEQYF.

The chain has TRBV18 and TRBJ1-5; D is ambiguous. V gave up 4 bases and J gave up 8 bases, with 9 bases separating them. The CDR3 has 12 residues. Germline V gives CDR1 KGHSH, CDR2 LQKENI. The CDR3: CASSLGREPQHF. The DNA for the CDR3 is TGTGCCAGCTCACTCGGCCGGGAGCCCCAGCATTTT.

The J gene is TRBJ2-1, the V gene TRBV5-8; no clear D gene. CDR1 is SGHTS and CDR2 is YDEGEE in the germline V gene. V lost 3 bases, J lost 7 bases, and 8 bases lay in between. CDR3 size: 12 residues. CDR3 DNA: TGTGCCAGCAGCTCTGACTTGAATGAGCAGTTCTTC. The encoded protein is CASSSDLNEQFF.

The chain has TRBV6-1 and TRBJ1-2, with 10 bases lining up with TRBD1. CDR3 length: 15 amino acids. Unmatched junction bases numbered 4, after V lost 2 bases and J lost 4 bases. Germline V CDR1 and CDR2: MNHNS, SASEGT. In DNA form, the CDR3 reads TGTGCCAGCAGTGAATCGACAGGGGGCGGCTATGGCTACACCTTC. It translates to CASSESTGGGYGYTF.

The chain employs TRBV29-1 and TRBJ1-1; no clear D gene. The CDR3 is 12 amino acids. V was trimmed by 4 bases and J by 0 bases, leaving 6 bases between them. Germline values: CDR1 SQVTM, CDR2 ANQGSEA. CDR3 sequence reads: CSVGVMNTEAFF. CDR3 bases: TGCAGCGTTGGCGTCATGAACACTGAAGCTTTCTTT.

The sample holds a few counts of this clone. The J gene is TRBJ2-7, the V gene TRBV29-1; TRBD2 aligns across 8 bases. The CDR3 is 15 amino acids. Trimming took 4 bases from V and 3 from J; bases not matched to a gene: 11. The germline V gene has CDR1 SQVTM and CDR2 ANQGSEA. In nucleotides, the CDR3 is TGCAGCGTTGTGGGGCCTGGGACTAGAATCTACGAGCAGTACTTC. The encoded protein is CSVVGPGTRIYEQYF.

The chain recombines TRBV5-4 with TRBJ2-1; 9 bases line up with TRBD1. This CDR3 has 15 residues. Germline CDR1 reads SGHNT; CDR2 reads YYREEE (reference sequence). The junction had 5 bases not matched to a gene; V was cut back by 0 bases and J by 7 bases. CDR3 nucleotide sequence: TGTGCCAGCAGCTTGGAGGGACAGGGACAAAATGAGCAGTTCTTC. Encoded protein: CASSLEGQGQNEQFF.

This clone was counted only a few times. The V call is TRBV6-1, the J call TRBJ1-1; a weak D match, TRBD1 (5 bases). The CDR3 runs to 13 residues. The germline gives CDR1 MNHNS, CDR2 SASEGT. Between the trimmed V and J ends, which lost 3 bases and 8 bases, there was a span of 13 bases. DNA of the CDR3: TGTGCCAGCAGTGAGTTGGGTAGGGGCGAAGCTTTCTTT. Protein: CASSELGRGEAFF.

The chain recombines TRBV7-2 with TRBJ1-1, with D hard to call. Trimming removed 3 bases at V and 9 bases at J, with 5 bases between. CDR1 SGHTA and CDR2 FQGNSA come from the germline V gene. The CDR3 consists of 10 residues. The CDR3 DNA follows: TGTGCCAGCAGCTTCGGGCAAGCTTTCTTT. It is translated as CASSFGQAFF.

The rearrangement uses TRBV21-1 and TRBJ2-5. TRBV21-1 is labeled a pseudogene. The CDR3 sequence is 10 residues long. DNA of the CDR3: TGTGCCACCGGCTCGGAGACCCAGTACTTC. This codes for CATGSETQYF.

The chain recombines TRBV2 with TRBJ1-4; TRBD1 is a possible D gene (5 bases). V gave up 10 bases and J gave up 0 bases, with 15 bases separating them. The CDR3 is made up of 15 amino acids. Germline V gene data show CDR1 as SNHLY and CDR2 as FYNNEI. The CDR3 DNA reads TGTGCCACTCGCGCCGAGACAGCAACTAATGAAAAACTGTTTTTT. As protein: CATRAETATNEKLFF. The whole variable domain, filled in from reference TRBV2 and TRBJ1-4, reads EPEVTQTPSHQVTQMGQEVILRCVPISNHLYFYWYRQILGQKVEFLVSFYNNEISEKSEIFDDQFSVERPDGSNFTLKIRSTKLEDSAMYFCATRAETATNEKLFFGSGTQLSVL.

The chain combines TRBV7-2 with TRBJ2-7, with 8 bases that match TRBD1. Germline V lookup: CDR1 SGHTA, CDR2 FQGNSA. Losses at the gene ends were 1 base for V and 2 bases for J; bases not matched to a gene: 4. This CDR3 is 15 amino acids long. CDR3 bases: TGTGCCAGCAGCTTAGAGGTCAGGGGGCCCTACGAGCAGTACTTC. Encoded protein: CASSLEVRGPYEQYF.

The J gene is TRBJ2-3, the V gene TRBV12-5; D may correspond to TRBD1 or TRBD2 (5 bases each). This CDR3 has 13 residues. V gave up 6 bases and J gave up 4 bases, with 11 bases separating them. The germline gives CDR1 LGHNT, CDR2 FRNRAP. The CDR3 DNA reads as TGTGCTAGTGGAGGGACGGCGCCAGATACGCAGTATTTT. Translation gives CASGGTAPDTQYF.

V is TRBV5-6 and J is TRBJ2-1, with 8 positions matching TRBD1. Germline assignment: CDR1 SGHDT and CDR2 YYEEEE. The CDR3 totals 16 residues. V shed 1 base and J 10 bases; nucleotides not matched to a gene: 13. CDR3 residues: CASSLCDRGCSFEQFF. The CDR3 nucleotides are TGTGCCAGCAGCTTGTGCGACAGGGGTTGTTCCTTCGAGCAGTTCTTC.

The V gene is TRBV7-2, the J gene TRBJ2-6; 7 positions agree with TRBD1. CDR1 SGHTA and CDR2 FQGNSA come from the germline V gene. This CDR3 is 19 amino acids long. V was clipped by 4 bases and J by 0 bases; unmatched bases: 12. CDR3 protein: CASSSRQGVGYSGANVLTF. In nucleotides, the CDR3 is TGTGCCAGCAGCTCAAGGCAGGGGGTGGGGTACTCTGGGGCCAACGTCCTGACTTTC.

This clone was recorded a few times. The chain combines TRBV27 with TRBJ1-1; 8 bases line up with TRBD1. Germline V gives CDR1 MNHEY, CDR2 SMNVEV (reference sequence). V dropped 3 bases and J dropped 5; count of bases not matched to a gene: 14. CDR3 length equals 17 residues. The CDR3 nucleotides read TGTGCCAGCAGTTTCTGGGGCGCAGGGGGCTTGGTGACTGAAGCTTTCTTT. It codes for CASSFWGAGGLVTEAFF.

DNA for the CDR3: TGTGCCAGCAGCTCCTGGACAGATGGCTACACCTTC. Its translation: CASSSWTDGYTF. The chain couples TRBV9 to TRBJ1-2, with a possible D match to TRBD1 (6 bases). V lost 4 bases, J lost 6 bases, and 10 bases lay in between. The CDR3 runs 12 residues. CDR1 and CDR2 from the germline V gene are SGDLS and YYNGEE.

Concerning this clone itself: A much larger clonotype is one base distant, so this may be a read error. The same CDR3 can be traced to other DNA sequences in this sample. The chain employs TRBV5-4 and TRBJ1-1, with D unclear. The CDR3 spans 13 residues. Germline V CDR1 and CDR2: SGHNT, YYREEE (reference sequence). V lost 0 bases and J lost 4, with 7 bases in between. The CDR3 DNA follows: TGTGCCAGCAGCTTGGTGGGGAGCACTGAAGCTTTCTTT. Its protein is CASSLVGSTEAFF.

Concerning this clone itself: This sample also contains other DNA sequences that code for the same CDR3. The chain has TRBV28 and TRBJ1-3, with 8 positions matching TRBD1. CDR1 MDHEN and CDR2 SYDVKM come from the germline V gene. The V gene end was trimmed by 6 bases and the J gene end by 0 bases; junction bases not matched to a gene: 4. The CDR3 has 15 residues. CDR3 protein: CASSLTGGSGNTIYF. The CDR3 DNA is TGTGCCAGCAGCCTCACAGGGGGCTCTGGAAACACCATATATTTT.

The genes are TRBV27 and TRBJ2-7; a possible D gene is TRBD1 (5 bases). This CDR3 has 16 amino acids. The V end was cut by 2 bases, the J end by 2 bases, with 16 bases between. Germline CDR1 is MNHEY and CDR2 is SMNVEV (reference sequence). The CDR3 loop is CASSLLGHVGPYEQYF. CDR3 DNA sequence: TGTGCCAGCAGTTTACTCGGACACGTTGGCCCCTACGAGCAGTACTTC.

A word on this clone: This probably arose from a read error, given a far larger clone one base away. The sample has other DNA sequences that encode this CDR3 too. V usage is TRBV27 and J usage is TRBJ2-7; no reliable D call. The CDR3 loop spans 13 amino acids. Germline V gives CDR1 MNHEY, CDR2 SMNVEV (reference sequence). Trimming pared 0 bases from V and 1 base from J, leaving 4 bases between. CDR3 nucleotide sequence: TGTGCCAGCAGTTTATCGGGGTCCTACGAGCAGTACTTC. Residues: CASSLSGSYEQYF.

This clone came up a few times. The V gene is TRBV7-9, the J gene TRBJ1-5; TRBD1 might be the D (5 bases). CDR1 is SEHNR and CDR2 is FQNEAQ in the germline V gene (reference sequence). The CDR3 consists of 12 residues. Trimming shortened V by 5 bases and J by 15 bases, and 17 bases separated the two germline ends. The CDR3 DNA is TGTGCCAGCAGCATCGACAGAACGTTGGTGCATTTT. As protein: CASSIDRTLVHF.

For the CDR3, the DNA is TGTGCCAGCAGCTCCGGGACTTCACCTTACGAGCAGTACTTC. Amino acid sequence: CASSSGTSPYEQYF. This chain connects TRBV27 to TRBJ2-7; D possibly corresponds to TRBD2 (6 bases). This CDR3 is built from 14 residues. Trimming stripped 6 bases from V and 4 bases from J, with 16 bases between. The germline V gene has CDR1 MNHEY and CDR2 SMNVEV (reference sequence).

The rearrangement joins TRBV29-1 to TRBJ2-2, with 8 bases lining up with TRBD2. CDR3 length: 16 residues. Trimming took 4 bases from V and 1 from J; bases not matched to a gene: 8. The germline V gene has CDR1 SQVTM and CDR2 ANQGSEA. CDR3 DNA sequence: TGCAGCGTTGGAGTTACTAGCGGAGGGAACACCGGGGAGCTGTTTTTT. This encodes CSVGVTSGGNTGELFF.

The DNA for the CDR3 is TGTGCCAGCAGCTCGGGGACAGGGTTGGCTTACGAGCAGTACTTC. Translated: CASSSGTGLAYEQYF. The V call is TRBV7-6, the J call TRBJ2-7, with TRBD1 matching 9 bases. CDR1 is SGHVS and CDR2 is FNYEAQ in the germline V gene. This CDR3 is 15 amino acids long. V gave up 4 bases and J gave up 4 bases; unmatched junction bases: 8.

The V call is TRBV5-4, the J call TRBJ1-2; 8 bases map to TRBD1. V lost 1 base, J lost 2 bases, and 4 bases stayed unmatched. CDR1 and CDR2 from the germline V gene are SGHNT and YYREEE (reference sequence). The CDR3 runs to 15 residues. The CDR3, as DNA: TGTGCCAGCAGCTTGCAGGACAGGGCGAACTATGGCTACACCTTC. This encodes CASSLQDRANYGYTF.

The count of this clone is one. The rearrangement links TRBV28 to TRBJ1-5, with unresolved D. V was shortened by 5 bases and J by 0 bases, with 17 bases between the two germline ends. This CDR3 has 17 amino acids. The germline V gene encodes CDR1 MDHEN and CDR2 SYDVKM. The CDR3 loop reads CASSPTVSVYSNQPQHF. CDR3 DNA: TGTGCCAGCAGTCCCACAGTATCCGTTTATAGCAATCAGCCCCAGCATTTT.

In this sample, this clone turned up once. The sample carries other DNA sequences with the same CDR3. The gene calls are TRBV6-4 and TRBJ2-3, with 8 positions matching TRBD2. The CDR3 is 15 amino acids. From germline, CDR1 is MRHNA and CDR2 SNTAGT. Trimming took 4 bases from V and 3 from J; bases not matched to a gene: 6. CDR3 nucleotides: TGTGCCAGCAGTGTGTCTAGCGGGTCGACAGATACGCAGTATTTT. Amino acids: CASSVSSGSTDTQYF.

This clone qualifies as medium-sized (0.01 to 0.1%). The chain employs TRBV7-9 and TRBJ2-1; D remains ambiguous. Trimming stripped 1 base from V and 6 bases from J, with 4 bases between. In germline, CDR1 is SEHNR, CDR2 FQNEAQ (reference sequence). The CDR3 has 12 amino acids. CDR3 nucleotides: TGTGCCAGCAGCTTAGGACTCAATGAGCAGTTCTTC. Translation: CASSLGLNEQFF.

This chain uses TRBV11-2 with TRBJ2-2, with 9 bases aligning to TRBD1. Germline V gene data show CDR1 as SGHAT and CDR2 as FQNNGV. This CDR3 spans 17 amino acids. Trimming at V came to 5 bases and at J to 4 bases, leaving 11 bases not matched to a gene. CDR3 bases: TGTGCCAGCAGCCCCTTCGTGGTGACAGGGGGCACCGGGGAGCTGTTTTTT. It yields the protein CASSPFVVTGGTGELFF. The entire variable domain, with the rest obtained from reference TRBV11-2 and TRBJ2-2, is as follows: EAGVAQSPRYKIIEKRQSVAFWCNPISGHATLYWYQQILGQGPKLLIQFQNNGVVDDSQLPKDRFSAERLKGVDSTLKIQPAKLEDSAVYLCASSPFVVTGGTGELFFGEGSRLTVL.